This T cell receptor (beta chain) was recovered during a study of cytomegalovirus exposure and HLA in healthy donors. For this clone: Its antigen is unknown.

Study-level results: Roughly uniform sequencing depth across donors was assumed, possibly incorrectly. Reported results showed that the classifier diagnosed cytomegalovirus status with high specificity and sensitivity.

The PCR employed 60 Vbeta primers together with 13 Jbeta primers. In the authors' methods: A later analysis counted around 80 million unique TCR beta chains, some 11 million shared. This table comes from immunoSEQ multiplex PCR, and its TCRdb copy is limited to in-frame clones, with some not included. The V and J calls and clone size come from that table; D and trimming were worked out from the DNA. The table has about 140,000 clones, roughly 76% seen once. The TCR originated in a female donor in good health and CMV-seronegative. The sample taken for sequencing was PBMCs.

The CDR3 nucleotides read TGTGCCAGCTCACCACCGCGGGGAGGGAATCAGCCCCAGCATTTT. Translating gives CASSPPRGGNQPQHF. The chain couples TRBV18 to TRBJ1-5; D ambiguous. From germline, CDR1 is KGHSH and CDR2 LQKENI. Trimming took off 0 bases at V and 4 bases at J, with 10 bases between the two ends. This CDR3 is built from 15 residues. The complete variable domain, with remaining parts taken from reference TRBV18 and TRBJ1-5, reads NAGVMQNPRHLVRRRGQEARLRCSPMKGHSHVYWYRQLPEEGLKFMVYLQKENIIDESGMPKERFSAEFPKEGPSILRIQQVVRGDSAAYFCASSPPRGGNQPQHFGDGTRLSIL.